Reported below is one T cell receptor beta chain. This record belongs to a study of blood T cell repertoires in COVID-19. Across the whole study: Donors in the United States, Italy and Spain gave samples during acute or convalescent COVID-19.

The authors' processing: From reference gene primer amplification, estimates of nucleated cell counts were derived. TCRdb's copy holds only in-frame clones and misses some; the assay was immunoSEQ multiplex PCR. V and J calls and clone size are given by that table; D and trimming were obtained from the DNA. Counted here are some 150,000 clones, 83% occurring once; the ten biggest clones make up about 3.6%. The study drew participants aged about 18 to 89 years from 20 to 30 US areas. This CDR3 is built from 16 residues. From germline, CDR1 is SGHKS and CDR2 YYEKEE (reference sequence). Trimming left V 2 bases short and J 0 bases short, with 12 bases between.

This chain links TRBV5-5 with TRBJ1-5; possibly TRBD1 for D (6 bases). This clonotype was obtained from a woman between 50 and 59 years old in a cohort exposed to, infected with or recovered from COVID-19 (not recorded which). Sequencing used PBMCs or T cells enriched from blood (not recorded which). CDR3 amino acids: CASSLQGFNSNQPQHF. CDR3 DNA: TGTGCCAGCAGCTTACAGGGATTCAATAGCAATCAGCCCCAGCATTTT.